This is a list of T cell receptor beta chains from one sample in a study of T cell responses to AZD1222 COVID-19 vaccine. Assay: immunoSEQ multiplex PCR; the TCRdb copy retains only in-frame clones and omits some. The sample has about 89,000 clones; approximately 91% are singletons. The material was peripheral blood, obtained 28 days after the second AZD1222 dose. The receptors originated from an adult who received the AZD1222 COVID-19 vaccine. CDR3s leave out the opening cysteine and the closing phenylalanine or tryptophan. The size field is filled for only some rows; it gives once, few, many or a size class.

j_call clone_size cdr3_length v_call cdr3_aa
TRBJ1-2 once 13 TRBV6-5 ASSTPGQGFSGYT
TRBJ2-3 - 11 TRBV18 ASSRDFTDTQY
TRBJ1-1 - 12 TRBV19 ASSIGGMNTEAF
TRBJ2-7 - 12 TRBV7-6 ASSLTSGGYEQY
TRBJ2-1 - 13 TRBV18 ASSPARGRYNEQF
TRBJ1-1 - 9 TRBV20-1 SATMNTEAF
TRBJ1-5 once 14 TRBV7-9 ASSFLGADGNQPQH
TRBJ1-2 - 14 TRBV7-9 ASSKSSSGASYGYT
TRBJ2-1 - 13 TRBV28 ASSRHRDTYNEQF
TRBJ2-3 - 15 TRBV3-1/TRBV3-2 ASSQTGTTGGTDTQY
TRBJ1-2 - 10 TRBV29-1 SAGGVGYGYT
TRBJ1-2 - 11 TRBV12-3/TRBV12-4 ASSSGGHYGYT
TRBJ1-5 few 15 TRBV10-3 AISGSLGRGIHQPQH
TRBJ2-7 - 13 TRBV28 ASSFLRTGGNEQY
TRBJ1-1 - 14 TRBV21-1 ASSKKTRRKNTEAF
TRBJ1-1 - 9 TRBV7-9 ASGGRDEAF
TRBJ1-1 - 11 TRBV10-3 AIRGQGVTEAF
TRBJ1-2 - 14 TRBV7-9 ASSLSGSRINYGYT
TRBJ2-7 - 12 TRBV28 ASSPPTGGYEQY
TRBJ1-5 few 12 TRBV5-6 ASSLGTENQPQH
TRBJ1-1 - 9 TRBV30 AWSESTGAF
TRBJ1-2 once 11 TRBV12-3/TRBV12-4 ASSPTGNYGYT
TRBJ2-2 - 11 TRBV10-3 AISYRATGELF
TRBJ1-1 once 11 TRBV4-1 ASSLRTGSEAF
TRBJ2-7 - 12 TRBV19 ASRQAGGSYEQY
TRBJ1-2 - 16 TRBV7-2 ASSSDPLPGTTNYGYT
TRBJ2-5 - 13 TRBV14 ASSRTTGIWETQY
TRBJ1-1 - 12 TRBV6-5 ASSYGYRGEGAF
TRBJ2-3 - 12 TRBV7-3 ASSPSGGQATQY
TRBJ2-5 few 9 TRBV7-9 ASSPRETQY
TRBJ1-4 - 13 TRBV7-9 ASSPPDRPNEKLF
TRBJ2-2 - 16 TRBV24-1 ATSDSSTGTGRTGELF
TRBJ1-2 - 13 TRBV5-1 ASSLEGGGSYGYT
TRBJ1-3 - 19 TRBV28 ASSLGPTVFGQGAFGNTIY
TRBJ1-2 - 13 TRBV6-5 ASSYRIDRNYGYT
TRBJ1-5 - 13 TRBV9 ASSAGTTPLQPQH
TRBJ1-2 - 9 TRBV20-1 SGAEGHGYT
TRBJ2-7 - 14 TRBV18 ASSQEGTVSSYEQY
TRBJ2-2 - 12 TRBV9 ASSVNTNTGELF
TRBJ1-2 - 12 TRBV19 ASTRGGQPYGYT
TRBJ2-2 - 13 TRBV3-1/TRBV3-2 ASSPPSGGAGELF
TRBJ2-3 - 10 TRBV9 ASNSGGDTQY
TRBJ1-5 - 11 TRBV30 AWSVYSNQPQH
TRBJ1-2 - 13 TRBV7-3 ASSLRPSANYGYT
TRBJ1-4 - 10 TRBV6-5 ASRGRGEKLF
TRBJ1-3 - 12 TRBV29-1 SVADRGTGNTIY
TRBJ2-3 - 15 TRBV27 ASSFSGLAGPTDTQY
TRBJ2-3 - 10 TRBV30 AWVEAGDTQY
TRBJ2-5 - 12 TRBV6-5 ASSYGTDLSTQY
TRBJ1-1 - 9 TRBV6-5 ASNSGFVAF
TRBJ1-2 - 13 TRBV28 ASSTRTGGGYGYT
TRBJ1-1 - 9 TRBV28 ASGRGTEAF
TRBJ1-2 - 11 TRBV30 AWKLQESYGYT
TRBJ1-5 - 11 TRBV11-2 ASSLGGGQPQH
TRBJ1-1 - 12 TRBV7-2 ASSLLGQNTEAF
TRBJ1-5 - 14 TRBV19 ASSMVDPYSNQPQH
TRBJ1-2 once 8 TRBV28 ASSPPGYT
TRBJ2-3 once 12 TRBV5-1 ASSDPGTTDTQY
TRBJ1-6 once 11 TRBV10-3 AISESMDSPLH